This T cell receptor (beta chain) was sequenced in a study of PD-L1 blockade in urothelial cancer. For the study at large: Males with urothelial cancer arising in the bladder constituted about 90% of the roughly 30 patients. Prior regimens of chemotherapy numbered 0 to 3 per patient. Samples came from 3 weeks, at the second dose, and 6 weeks into treatment. Reported median T cell count for blood samples was 110,000 to 150,000.

Germline V lookup: CDR1 KGHSH, CDR2 LQKENI. CDR3 length equals 12 residues. J gave up 12 bases and V 6 bases, and 8 bases lay outside the gene matches. Libraries were prepared by immunoSEQ multiplex PCR; TCRdb keeps only in-frame clonotypes and omits some of them. There are about 45,000 clones in the sample; about 88% occur only once, and just under 25% lies in the top ten. The time point here: pretreatment peripheral blood. The TCR was taken from a donor at least 40 years old with urothelial cancer. Sequencing was performed on PBMCs, taken around atezolizumab (anti-PD-L1) treatment. The V gene is TRBV18, the J gene TRBJ1-3; 7 nucleotides line up with TRBD1. CDR3 sequence reads: CASSPDRDHIYF. The CDR3 bases are TGTGCCAGCTCGCCAGACAGGGACCACATATATTTT. The full variable domain, completed using reference TRBV18 and TRBJ1-3, is NAGVMQNPRHLVRRRGQEARLRCSPMKGHSHVYWYRQLPEEGLKFMVYLQKENIIDESGMPKERFSAEFPKEGPSILRIQQVVRGDSAAYFCASSPDRDHIYFGEGSWLTVV.